This T cell receptor (beta chain) is drawn from a study of cytomegalovirus exposure and HLA in healthy donors. Points on this clone: The antigen remains unidentified.

V was pared by 5 bases and J by 2 bases, with 13 bases between. The CDR3 has 14 residues. CDR1 is MNHEY and CDR2 is SVGAGI in the germline V gene. Study-wide findings and caveats: The authors later found most CMV-associated TCR beta chains appeared HLA-restricted. A later analysis associated about 18,000 TCR beta sequences with HLA alleles at a 0.05 false discovery rate.

PCR used 60 Vbeta primers and 13 Jbeta primers. Assay: immunoSEQ multiplex PCR; the TCRdb copy retains only in-frame clones and omits some. The data hold approximately 160,000 clones, with just over 75% observed a single time. This clonotype was obtained from a woman between 40 and 55 years old in good health and CMV-seronegative. This chain uses TRBV6-5 with TRBJ2-7; D is perhaps TRBD1 (6 bases). The sample taken for sequencing was PBMCs. The CDR3 DNA sequence: TGTGCCAGCAGTCCTCGAGGGGGTACCTACGAGCAGTACTTC. It translates to CASSPRGGTYEQYF.